This TCR beta chain was found in a study of blood T cell repertoires in COVID-19. Study background: COVID-19 samples, acute and convalescent, were from the United States, Italy and Spain. PBMCs, B-cell-depleted T cells, or T cells provided the cDNA or gDNA that made up the material.

Germline V gives CDR1 SEHNR, CDR2 FQNEAQ (reference sequence). The CDR3 consists of 15 residues. V lost 4 bases to trimming and J lost 6 bases, with 13 bases between them. In the source study's methods: By means of reference gene primer amplification, nucleated cell counts were estimated. Only in-frame clones appear in the TCRdb table, and some are missing; sequencing was by immunoSEQ multiplex PCR. D and trimming were read from the DNA, whereas the V and J calls and clone size are those reported in that table. In the table there are under 85,000 clones, roughly 80% of which are singletons. The TCR originated in a human donor in a cohort sampled during active COVID-19. Specimen: peripheral blood. This sequence joins TRBV7-9 and TRBJ1-6, with a weak D call TRBD1 (6 bases). CDR3 region: CASSSSGTINSPLHF. The CDR3 DNA reads TGTGCCAGCAGCTCGTCCGGGACAATTAATTCACCCCTCCACTTT. Supplemented by reference TRBV7-9 and TRBJ1-6, the full variable domain reads DTGVSQNPRHKITKRGQNVTFRCDPISEHNRLYWYRQTLGQGPEFLTYFQNEAQLEKSRLLSDRFSAERPKGSFSTLEIQRTEQGDSAMYLCASSSSGTINSPLHFGNGTRLTVT.